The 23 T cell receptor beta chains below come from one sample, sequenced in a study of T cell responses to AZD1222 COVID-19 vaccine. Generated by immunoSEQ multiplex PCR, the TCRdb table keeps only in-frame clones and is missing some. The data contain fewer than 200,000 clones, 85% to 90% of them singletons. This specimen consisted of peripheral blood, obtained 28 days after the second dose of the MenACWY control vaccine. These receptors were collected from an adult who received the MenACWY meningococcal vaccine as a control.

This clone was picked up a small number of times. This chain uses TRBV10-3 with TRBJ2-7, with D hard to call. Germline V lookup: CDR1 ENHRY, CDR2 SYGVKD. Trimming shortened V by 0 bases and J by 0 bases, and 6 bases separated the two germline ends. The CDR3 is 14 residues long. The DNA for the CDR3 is TGTGCCATCAGTGAGTCGGAAAGCTCCTACGAGCAGTACTTC. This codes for CAISESESSYEQYF.

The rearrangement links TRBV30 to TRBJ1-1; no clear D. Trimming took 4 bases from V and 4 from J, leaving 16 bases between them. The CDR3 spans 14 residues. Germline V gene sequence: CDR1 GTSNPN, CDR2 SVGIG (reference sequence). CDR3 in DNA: TGTGCCTGGACGTTCGGCACACGAGGCACTGAAGCTTTCTTT. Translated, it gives CAWTFGTRGTEAFF.

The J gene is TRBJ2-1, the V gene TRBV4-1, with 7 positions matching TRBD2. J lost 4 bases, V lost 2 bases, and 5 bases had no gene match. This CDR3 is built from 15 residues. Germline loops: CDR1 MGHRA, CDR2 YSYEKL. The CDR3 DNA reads TGCGCCAGCAGCCAACAGAGCGGGGAGTACAATGAGCAGTTCTTC. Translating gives CASSQQSGEYNEQFF.

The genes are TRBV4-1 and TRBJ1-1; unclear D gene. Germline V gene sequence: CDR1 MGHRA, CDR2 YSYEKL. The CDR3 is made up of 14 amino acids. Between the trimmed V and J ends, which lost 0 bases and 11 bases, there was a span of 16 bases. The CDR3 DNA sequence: TGCGCCAGCAGCCAAGAGTCGTTAGGTGGGCCGGCTTTCTTT. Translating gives CASSQESLGGPAFF.

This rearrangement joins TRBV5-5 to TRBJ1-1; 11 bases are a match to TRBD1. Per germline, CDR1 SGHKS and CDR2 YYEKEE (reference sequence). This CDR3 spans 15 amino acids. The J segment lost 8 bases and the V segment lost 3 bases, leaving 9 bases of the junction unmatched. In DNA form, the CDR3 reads TGTGCCAGCAGCTCTCCGGGACAGGGGGTTCTCGAAGCTTTCTTT. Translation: CASSSPGQGVLEAFF.

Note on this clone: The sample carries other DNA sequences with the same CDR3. The CDR3 nucleotides are TGTGCCAGCAGTTTAGCGGAGACCCAGTACTTC. This sequence encodes CASSLAETQYF. The chain joins TRBV12-3 or TRBV12-4 to TRBJ2-5; D not certain. The germline V and J ends were trimmed by 0 bases and 5 bases, with 1 base remaining between them. The CDR3 extends over 11 amino acids.

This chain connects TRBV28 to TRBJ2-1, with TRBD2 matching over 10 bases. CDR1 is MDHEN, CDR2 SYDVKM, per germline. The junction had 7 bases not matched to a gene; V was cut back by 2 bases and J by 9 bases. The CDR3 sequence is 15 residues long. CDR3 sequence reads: CASSLRAGGRSEQFF. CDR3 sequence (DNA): TGTGCCAGCAGTTTAAGAGCGGGAGGGCGGAGTGAGCAGTTCTTC. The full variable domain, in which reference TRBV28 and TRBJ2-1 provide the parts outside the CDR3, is DVKVTQSSRYLVKRTGEKVFLECVQDMDHENMFWYRQDPGLGLRLIYFSYDVKMKEKGDIPEGYSVSREKKERFSLILESASTNQTSMYLCASSLRAGGRSEQFFGPGTRLTVL.

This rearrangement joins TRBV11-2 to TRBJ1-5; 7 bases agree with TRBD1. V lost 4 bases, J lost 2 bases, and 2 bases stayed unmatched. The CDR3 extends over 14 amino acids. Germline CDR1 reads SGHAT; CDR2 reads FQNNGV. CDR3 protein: CASSSGQGNQPQHF. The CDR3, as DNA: TGTGCCAGCAGCTCCGGACAGGGCAATCAGCCCCAGCATTTT.

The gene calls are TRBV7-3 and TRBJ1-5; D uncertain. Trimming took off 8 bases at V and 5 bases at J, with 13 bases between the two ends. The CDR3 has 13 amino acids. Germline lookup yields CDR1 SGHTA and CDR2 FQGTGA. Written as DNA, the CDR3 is TGTGCCAGCGCGGCCAAAATTGATCAGCCCCAGCATTTT. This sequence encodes CASAAKIDQPQHF. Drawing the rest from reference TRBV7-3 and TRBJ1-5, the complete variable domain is GAGVSQTPSNKVTEKGKYVELRCDPISGHTALYWYRQSLGQGPEFLIYFQGTGAADDSGLPNDRFFAVRPEGSVSTLKIQRTERGDSAVYLCASAAKIDQPQHFGDGTRLSIL.

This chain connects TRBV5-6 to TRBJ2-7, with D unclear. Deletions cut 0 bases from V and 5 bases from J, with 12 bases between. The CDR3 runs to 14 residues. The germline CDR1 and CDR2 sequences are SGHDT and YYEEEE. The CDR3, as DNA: TGTGCCAGCAGCTTGGGGGCTATTGTCCACGAGCAGTACTTC. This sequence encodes CASSLGAIVHEQYF. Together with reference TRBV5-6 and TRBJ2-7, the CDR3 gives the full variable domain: DAGVTQSPTHLIKTRGQQVTLRCSPKSGHDTVSWYQQALGQGPQFIFQYYEEEERQRGNFPDRFSGHQFPNYSSELNVNALLLGDSALYLCASSLGAIVHEQYFGPGTRLTVT.

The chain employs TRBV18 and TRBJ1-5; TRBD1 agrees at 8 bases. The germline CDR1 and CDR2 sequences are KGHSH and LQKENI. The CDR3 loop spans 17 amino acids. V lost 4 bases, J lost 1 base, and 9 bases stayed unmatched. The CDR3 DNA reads TGTGCCAGCTCACTCGCAGGGGGCCCGCAGAGCAATCAGCCCCAGCATTTT. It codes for CASSLAGGPQSNQPQHF. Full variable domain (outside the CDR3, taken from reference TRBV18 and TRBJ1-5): NAGVMQNPRHLVRRRGQEARLRCSPMKGHSHVYWYRQLPEEGLKFMVYLQKENIIDESGMPKERFSAEFPKEGPSILRIQQVVRGDSAAYFCASSLAGGPQSNQPQHFGDGTRLSIL.

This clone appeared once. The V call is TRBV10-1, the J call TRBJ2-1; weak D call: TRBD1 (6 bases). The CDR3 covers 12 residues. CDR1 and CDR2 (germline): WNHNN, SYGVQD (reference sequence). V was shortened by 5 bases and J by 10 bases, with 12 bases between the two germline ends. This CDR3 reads CASSRDIGEQFF. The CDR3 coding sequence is TGCGCCAGCAGTAGGGACATTGGGGAGCAGTTCTTC.

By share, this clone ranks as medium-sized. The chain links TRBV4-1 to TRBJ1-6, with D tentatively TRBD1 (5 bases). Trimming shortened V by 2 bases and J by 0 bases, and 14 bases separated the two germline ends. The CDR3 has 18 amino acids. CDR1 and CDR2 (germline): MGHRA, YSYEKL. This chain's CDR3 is CASSQTGLGSSYNSPLHF. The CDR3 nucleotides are TGCGCCAGCAGCCAAACAGGCCTCGGAAGCTCCTATAATTCACCCCTCCACTTT.

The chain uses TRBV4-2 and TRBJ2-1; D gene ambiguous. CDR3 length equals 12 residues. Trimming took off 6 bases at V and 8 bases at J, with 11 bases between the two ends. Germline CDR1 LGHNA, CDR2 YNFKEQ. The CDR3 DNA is TGTGCCAGCAGGGGGTTCGTGGATGAGCAGTTCTTC. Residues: CASRGFVDEQFF.

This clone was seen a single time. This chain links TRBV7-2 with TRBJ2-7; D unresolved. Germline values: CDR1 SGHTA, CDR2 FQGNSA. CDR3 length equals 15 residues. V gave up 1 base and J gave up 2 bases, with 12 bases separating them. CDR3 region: CASSLGTAIAYEQYF. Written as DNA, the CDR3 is TGTGCCAGCAGCTTAGGGACGGCTATCGCCTACGAGCAGTACTTC.

CDR3 sequence (DNA): TGTGCCAGCAGCCTAACCGCGCCGACAGGCGGCTACACCTTC. This codes for CASSLTAPTGGYTF. The chain is built from TRBV28 and TRBJ1-2, with D perhaps TRBD1 (6 bases). The CDR3 spans 14 residues. Germline assignment: CDR1 MDHEN and CDR2 SYDVKM. V was shortened by 6 bases and J by 8 bases, with 19 bases between the two germline ends.

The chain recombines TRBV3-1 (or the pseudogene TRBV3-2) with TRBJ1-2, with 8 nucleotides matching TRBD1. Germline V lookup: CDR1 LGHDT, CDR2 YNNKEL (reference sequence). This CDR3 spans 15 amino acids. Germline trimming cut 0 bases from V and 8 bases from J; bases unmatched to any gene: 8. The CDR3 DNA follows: TGTGCCAGCAGCCAAGACCTGACAGGGGTTGAAGGCTACACCTTC. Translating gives CASSQDLTGVEGYTF.

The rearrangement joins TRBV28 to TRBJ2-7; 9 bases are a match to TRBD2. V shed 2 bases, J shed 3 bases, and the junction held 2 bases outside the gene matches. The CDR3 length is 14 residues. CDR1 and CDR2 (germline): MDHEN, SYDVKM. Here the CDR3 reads CASSLVAGDYEQYF. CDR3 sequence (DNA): TGTGCCAGCAGTTTAGTAGCGGGAGACTACGAGCAGTACTTC.

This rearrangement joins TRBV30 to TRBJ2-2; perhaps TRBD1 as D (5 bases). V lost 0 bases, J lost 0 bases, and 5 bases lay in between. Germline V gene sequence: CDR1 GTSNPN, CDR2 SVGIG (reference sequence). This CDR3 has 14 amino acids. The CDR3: CAWSVQANTGELFF. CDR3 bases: TGTGCCTGGAGTGTACAGGCGAACACCGGGGAGCTGTTTTTT.

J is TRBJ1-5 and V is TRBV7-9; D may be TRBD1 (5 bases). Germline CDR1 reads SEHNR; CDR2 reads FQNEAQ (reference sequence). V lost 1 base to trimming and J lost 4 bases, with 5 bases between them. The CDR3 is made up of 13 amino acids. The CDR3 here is CASSLDRNQPQHF. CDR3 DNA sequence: TGTGCCAGCAGCTTAGACAGGAATCAGCCCCAGCATTTT.

CDR3 region: CASSDDQPQHF. CDR3 DNA: TGTGCCAGCAGTGACGATCAGCCCCAGCATTTT. V is TRBV2 and J is TRBJ1-5; D call uncertain. CDR3 size: 11 residues. V lost 3 bases and J lost 5, with 2 bases in between. Germline V gives CDR1 SNHLY, CDR2 FYNNEI.

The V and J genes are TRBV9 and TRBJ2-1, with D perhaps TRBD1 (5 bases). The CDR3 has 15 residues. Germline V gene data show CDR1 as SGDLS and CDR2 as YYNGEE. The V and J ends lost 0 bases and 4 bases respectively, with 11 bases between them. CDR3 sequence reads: CASSVGGVEYNEQFF. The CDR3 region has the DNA TGTGCCAGCAGCGTAGGGGGCGTCGAGTACAATGAGCAGTTCTTC.

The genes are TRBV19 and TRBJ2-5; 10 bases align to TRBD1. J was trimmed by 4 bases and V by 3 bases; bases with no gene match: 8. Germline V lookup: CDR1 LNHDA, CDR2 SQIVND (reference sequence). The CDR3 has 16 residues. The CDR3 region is CASSIQDRGRRETQYF. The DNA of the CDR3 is TGTGCCAGTAGTATCCAAGACAGGGGGCGCCGAGAGACCCAGTACTTC.